The 2 T cell receptor beta chains below all came from one sample that was sequenced in a study of blood T cell repertoires in COVID-19. Profiling relied on immunoSEQ multiplex PCR, and the TCRdb table lists in-frame clones only, not all of them. The table includes 90,000 to 130,000 clones, 87% detected once. Sequencing was done on a sample of peripheral blood. These receptors came from a human donor in a cohort sampled during active COVID-19.

The chain couples TRBV12-5 to TRBJ2-1, with D unresolved. The CDR3 length is 13 residues. V was clipped by 2 bases and J by 10 bases, with 12 bases between them. The germline V gene encodes CDR1 LGHNT and CDR2 FRNRAP. CDR3 nucleotide sequence: TGTGCTAGTGGTTTGTCCCTCGCAGGCGAGCAGTTCTTC. Amino acids: CASGLSLAGEQFF.

This clone appeared once. The rearrangement joins TRBV4-1 to TRBJ2-7; TRBD1 matches 7 bases. The CDR3 length is 16 residues. V lost 2 bases to trimming and J lost 0 bases; unmatched junction nucleotides: 7. The germline V gene has CDR1 MGHRA and CDR2 YSYEKL. The CDR3 nucleotides are TGCGCCAGCAGCCAATATACAGGGGCCAGCTCCTACGAGCAGTACTTC. This translates into CASSQYTGASSYEQYF.